This TCR beta chain was identified during a study of shared clonotypes between healthy human individuals. Replicate PCRs from sorted subsets contained roughly 200 ng DNA, which is 30,000 to 35,000 T cell genomes. Libraries were prepared by immunoSEQ multiplex PCR; TCRdb keeps only in-frame clonotypes and omits some of them. The table has fewer than 2.5 million clones, over 85% seen once. V lost 3 bases and J lost 2, with 11 bases in between. This CDR3 spans 13 amino acids. Germline values: CDR1 GTSNPN, CDR2 SVGIG (reference sequence). Note on this clone: Its antigen is unknown.

Study-level findings and limits: Shared clonotypes: roughly 4.5% naive CD4, around 3.4% naive CD8, 2.3% memory CD4, more than 0.3% memory CD8.

CD4+ cell separation produced CD45RA+ naive and CD45RA-negative memory subsets. This chain uses TRBV30 with TRBJ2-7, with D perhaps TRBD1 or TRBD2 (6 bases each). This TCR derives from a man between 18 and 29 years old in good health. Some clones in this sample may be carry-over from other donors' samples. The sequenced sample was naive CD4+ T cells from PBMCs. The subset was: CD45RA+ positively selected. The CDR3: CAWRVRGAYEQYF. In nucleotides, the CDR3 is TGTGCCTGGAGGGTGAGGGGGGCCTACGAGCAGTACTTC.